This TCR beta chain was recovered during a study of cytomegalovirus exposure and HLA in healthy donors. The PCR made use of 60 Vbeta and 13 Jbeta primers. Generated by immunoSEQ multiplex PCR, the TCRdb table keeps only in-frame clones and is missing some. This sample has 200,000 to 250,000 clones, with 65% to 80% found just once. Sequenced: PBMCs. This clonotype originated in a man in his fifties in good health and CMV-seronegative.

CDR3 nucleotides: TGTGCCAGCAGCTCCCCTCGACTAGCGGGGAGCTCCTACGAGCAGTACTTC. Translation gives CASSSPRLAGSSYEQYF. The chain links TRBV7-9 to TRBJ2-7; the match to TRBD2 covers 11 bases. This CDR3 has 17 amino acids. Trimming cost V 4 bases and J 0 bases; bases outside gene matches: 8. In germline, CDR1 is SEHNR, CDR2 FQNEAQ (reference sequence).